This T cell receptor beta chain is drawn from a study of blood T cells in healthy people across ages (dated by TCRdb to about 2015). For the wider study: Template switching captured roughly one uniquely barcoded TCR beta cDNA molecule per two T cells in model experiments. The study measured age-related changes in TCR beta repertoire diversity using deep sequencing normalized with unique cDNA molecular identifiers. The donors were divided into four age groups: young (average around 15 years), middle-aged (almost 40), aged (roughly 66) and long-lived (roughly 82). For two donors (one aged 18 to 30 and one aged 80 or older), the study analyzed two additional independent replicas of 1 million unique cDNA reads from the same blood draw. To avoid experimental bias, donors of different ages were randomly spread across the sequencing lanes. The study at large found these results: The long-lived group showed more naive CD4+ T cells, fewer expanded clones and increased TCR diversity than the aged group, suggesting age selection. Since profiling was done on bulk unsorted PBMCs, naive and antigen-experienced compartments could not be conclusively compared. Because donor CMV infection status was unknown, age-related changes in expanded clonotypes were potentially confounded. Observed TCR beta diversity per million T cells fell roughly linearly with age, and a significant reduction was already apparent by age around 40. Estimates of total diversity based on one million sequenced T cells were considered lower bounds and underestimates. Observed TCR beta diversity correlated strongly with the percentage of naive T cells measured by flow cytometry.

The library was built by means of 5' RACE. Sequencing used an Illumina HiSeq 2500. A second PCR of about 7 to 12 cycles was run with a J-beta primer mix and a sample-barcoded 5' primer. A unique molecular identifier was introduced onto each TCR beta cDNA molecule by a template-switch 5' adaptor carrying 12 random nucleotides. At least 2.5 million CDR3-containing paired-end reads were obtained from each sample. First-strand cDNA synthesis was performed from all RNA using the Mint cDNA synthesis kit, with priming by a TRBC-specific oligonucleotide. Following uracil-DNA glycosylase treatment, all cDNA underwent a first 18-cycle PCR with the universal primers M1SS and BC2_uni_R. The paper's data handling went like this. Each sample was normalized by randomly selecting 1 million high-quality reads, each carrying a distinct molecular identifier. Reads with shared molecular identifiers were discarded instead of being binned into consensus sequences. MiTCR, run with a Q25 quality threshold and the strictest error-elimination algorithm, handled CDR3 identification, clonotype clustering and error correction. A nonparametric unseen species model using Euler transformation provided a lower-bound estimate of total TCR beta diversity. TCRdb cleaned the public reads at Q25 with fastp, built clones with MiXCR and kept in-frame beta chains. Rows with a matching CDR3 protein are joined into one entry that keeps the most common DNA and genes. For this entry, the V and J calls and clone size follow TCRdb and not the study's own pipeline. The table for this sample lists about 1,500,000 distinct CDR3 sequences; 42% of them were counted only once. Roughly 7.9% of the sample lies in the top ten.

From cysteine to phenylalanine, the CDR3 is 15 amino acids long. The DNA shown is the 45-base CDR3, in frame from base 1. Trimmed from V: 6 bases; trimmed from J: 7 bases; junction bases lacking a gene match: 12. This clonotype was seen more than once but under ten times. Its cognate antigen has yet to be identified. The input lacks base qualities; no much larger clone sits a single base away. Donors were about 36 systemically healthy Caucasian individuals from Russia aged roughly 6 to 90 years. Each donor gave about 9.7 milliliters of peripheral blood, drawn into EDTA-treated Vacutainer tubes. PBMCs were isolated by Ficoll-Paque density-gradient centrifugation, with at least 6 million obtained per sample. Trizol reagent was used to extract total RNA from PBMCs, with at least 6 micrograms per sample. Naive CD45RAhigh/CD27high T cell percentages were measured by flow cytometry on a PBMC aliquot from every donor.

The chain is made from TRBV12-3 or TRBV12-4 and TRBJ1-2, with 9 central nucleotides matching TRBD1. This clonotype was sampled from a woman in her late teens or twenties in good health. Sequencing was carried out using blood. The CDR3 protein sequence reads: CASSPLTGGIGGYTF. Read as DNA, the sequence is TGTGCCAGCAGCCCTCTCACAGGGGGCATAGGTGGCTACACCTTC.